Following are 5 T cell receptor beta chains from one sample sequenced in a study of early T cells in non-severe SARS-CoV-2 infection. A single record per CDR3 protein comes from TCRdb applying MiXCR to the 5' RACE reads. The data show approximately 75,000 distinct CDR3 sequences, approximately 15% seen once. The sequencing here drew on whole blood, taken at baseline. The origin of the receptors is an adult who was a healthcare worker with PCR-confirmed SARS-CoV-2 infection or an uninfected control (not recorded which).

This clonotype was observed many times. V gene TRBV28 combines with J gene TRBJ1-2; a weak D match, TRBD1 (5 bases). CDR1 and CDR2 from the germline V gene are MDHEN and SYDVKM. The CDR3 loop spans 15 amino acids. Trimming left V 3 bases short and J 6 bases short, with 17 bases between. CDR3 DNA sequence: TGTGCCAGCAGTTTGTGGGCAGGGCGGTTCCATGGCTACACCTTC. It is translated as CASSLWAGRFHGYTF.

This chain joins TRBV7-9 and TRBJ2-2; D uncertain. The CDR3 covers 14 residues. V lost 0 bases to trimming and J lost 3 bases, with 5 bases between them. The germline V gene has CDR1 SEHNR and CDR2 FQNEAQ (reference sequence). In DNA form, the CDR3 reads TGTGCCAGCAGCTTAGCTCGGTACACCGGGGAGCTGTTTTTT. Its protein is CASSLARYTGELFF. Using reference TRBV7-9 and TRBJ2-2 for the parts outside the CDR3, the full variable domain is DTGVSQNPRHKITKRGQNVTFRCDPISEHNRLYWYRQTLGQGPEFLTYFQNEAQLEKSRLLSDRFSAERPKGSFSTLEIQRTEQGDSAMYLCASSLARYTGELFFGEGSRLTVL.

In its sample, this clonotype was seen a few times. CDR3 residues: CSVDQVPEAFF. DNA for the CDR3: TGCAGCGTAGATCAGGTCCCTGAAGCTTTCTTT. The chain combines TRBV29-1 with TRBJ1-1; D is ambiguous. Germline V gene lookup returns CDR1 SQVTM and CDR2 ANQGSEA. CDR3 length equals 11 residues. The V gene lost 6 bases and the J gene lost 6 bases, with 11 bases spanning the gap.

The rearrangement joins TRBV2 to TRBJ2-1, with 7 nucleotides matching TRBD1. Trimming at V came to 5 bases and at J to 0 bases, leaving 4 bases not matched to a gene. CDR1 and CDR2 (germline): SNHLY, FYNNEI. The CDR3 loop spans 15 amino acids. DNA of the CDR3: TGTGCCAGCAGTCAACAGGGGAGCTCCTACAATGAGCAGTTCTTC. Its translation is CASSQQGSSYNEQFF.

The CDR3 sequence is CASSEAGRAFF. CDR3 DNA: TGCGCCAGCAGTGAGGCAGGGAGAGCTTTCTTT. The chain is built from TRBV10-1 and TRBJ1-1, with D maybe TRBD1 (5 bases). Deletions cut 2 bases from V and 10 bases from J, with 8 bases between. The CDR3 is made up of 11 amino acids. The germline CDR1 and CDR2 sequences are WNHNN and SYGVQD (reference sequence).